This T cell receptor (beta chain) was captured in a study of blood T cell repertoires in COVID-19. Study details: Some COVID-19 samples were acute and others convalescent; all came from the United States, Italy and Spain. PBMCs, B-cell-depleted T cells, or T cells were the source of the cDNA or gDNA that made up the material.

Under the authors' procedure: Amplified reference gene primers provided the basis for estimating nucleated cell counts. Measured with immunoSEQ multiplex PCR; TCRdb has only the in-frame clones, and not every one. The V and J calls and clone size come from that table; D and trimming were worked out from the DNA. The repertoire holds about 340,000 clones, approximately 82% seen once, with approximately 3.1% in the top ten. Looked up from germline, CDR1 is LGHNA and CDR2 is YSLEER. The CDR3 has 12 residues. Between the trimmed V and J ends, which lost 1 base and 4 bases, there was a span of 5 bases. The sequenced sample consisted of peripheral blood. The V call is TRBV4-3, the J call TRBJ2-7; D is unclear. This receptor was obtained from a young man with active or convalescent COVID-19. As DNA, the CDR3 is TGCGCCAGCAGCCAAGTACATTACGAGCAGTACTTC. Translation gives CASSQVHYEQYF.